The present TCR beta chain was sequenced within a study of T cell responses to AZD1222 COVID-19 vaccine. Findings and limits, study-wide: Vaccine-associated CD4 TCRs spanned spike, dominant at 160-218 and 743-854.

The ends were cut back, 3 bases at V and 6 bases at J, with 8 bases in the middle. Germline-derived CDR1 and CDR2 are LNHDA and SQIVND (reference sequence). There are 12 residues in the CDR3. Sequenced by immunoSEQ multiplex PCR; TCRdb stores in-frame clones only, minus some. The data show approximately 180,000 clones, with 90% seen just once and approximately 3% held by the top ten. Points on this clone: Antigen unknown.

The V and J genes are TRBV19 and TRBJ1-1, with unresolved D. The material was peripheral blood, obtained on day 0 of AZD1222 vaccination. The receptor's source is an adult in good health. CDR3 coding DNA: TGTGCCAGTAGTATGACGGGGTCTGAAGCTTTCTTT. Translation: CASSMTGSEAFF.